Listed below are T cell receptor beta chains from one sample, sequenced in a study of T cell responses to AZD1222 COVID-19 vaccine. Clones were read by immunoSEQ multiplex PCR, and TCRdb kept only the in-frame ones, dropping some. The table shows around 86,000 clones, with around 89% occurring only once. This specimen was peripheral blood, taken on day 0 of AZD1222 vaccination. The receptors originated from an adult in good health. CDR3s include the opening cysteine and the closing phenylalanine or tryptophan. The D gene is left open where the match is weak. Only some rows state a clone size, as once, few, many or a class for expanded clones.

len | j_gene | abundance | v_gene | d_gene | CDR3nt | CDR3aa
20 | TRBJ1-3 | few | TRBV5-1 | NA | TGCGCCAGCAGCTCCCGGGGAGGGAGAGGTTCGGGCCTCTCTGGAAACACCATATATTTT | CASSSRGGRGSGLSGNTIYF
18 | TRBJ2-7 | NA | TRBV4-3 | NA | TGCGCCAGCAGCCAAAGGTACGGGATGAGCACTTCTTCCTACGAGCAGTACTTC | CASSQRYGMSTSSYEQYF
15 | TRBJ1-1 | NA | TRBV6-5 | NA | TGTGCCAGCAGTTACCCGGGTCTGGGGAAAACTGAAGCTTTCTTT | CASSYPGLGKTEAFF
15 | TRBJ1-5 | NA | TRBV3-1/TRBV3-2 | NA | TGTGCCAGCAGCCAAGAGACATGGCGCGGTCAGCCCCAGCATTTT | CASSQETWRGQPQHF
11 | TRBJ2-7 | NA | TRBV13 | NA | TGTGCCAGCAGCGTGCGGCACGAGCAGTACTTC | CASSVRHEQYF
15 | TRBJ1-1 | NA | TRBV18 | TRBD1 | TGTGCCAGCTCACCAGCGACAGGGAGGAACACTGAAGCTTTCTTT | CASSPATGRNTEAFF
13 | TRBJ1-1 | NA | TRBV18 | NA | TGTGCCAGCTCAGGGGGGCTGAACACTGAAGCTTTCTTT | CASSGGLNTEAFF
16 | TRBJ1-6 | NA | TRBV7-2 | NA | TGTGCCAGCAGTCCTAACCTACAGGGTGGTATTTCACCCCTCCACTTT | CASSPNLQGGISPLHF
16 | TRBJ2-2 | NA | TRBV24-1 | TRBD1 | TGTGCCACCAGTGACCGGACAGGGGGCGTCGTTAGGGAGCTGTTTTTT | CATSDRTGGVVRELFF
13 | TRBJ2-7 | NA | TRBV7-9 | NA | TGTGCCAGCAGACCTGTGTCAGGGCCCGAGCAGTACTTC | CASRPVSGPEQYF
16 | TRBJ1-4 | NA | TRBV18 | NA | TGTGCCAGCTCACTCAGGGGAAGGGAAACTAATGAAAAACTGTTTTTT | CASSLRGRETNEKLFF
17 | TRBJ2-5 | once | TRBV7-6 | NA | TGTGCCAGCAGCCCCCGACCCACGCTAGCGTTGATAGAGACCCAGTACTTC | CASSPRPTLALIETQYF
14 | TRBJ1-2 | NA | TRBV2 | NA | TGTGCCAGCAGTGATATATTACCCGGCAATGGCTACACCTTC | CASSDILPGNGYTF
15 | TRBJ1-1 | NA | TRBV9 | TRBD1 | TGTGCCAGCAGCCTCGGCGGACAGGGCCTCACTGAAGCTTTCTTT | CASSLGGQGLTEAFF
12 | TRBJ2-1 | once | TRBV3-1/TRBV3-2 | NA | TGTGCCAGCAGCCAGGGACCGACCGGGCAGTTCTTC | CASSQGPTGQFF
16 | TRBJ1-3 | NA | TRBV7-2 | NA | TGTGCCAGCAGCCCCCAAAGTAGGGTAGGAGGAAACACCATATATTTT | CASSPQSRVGGNTIYF
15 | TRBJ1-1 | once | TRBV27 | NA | TGTGCCAGCAGTTTCCAGCTCCAAGGGCGGACTGAAGCTTTCTTT | CASSFQLQGRTEAFF
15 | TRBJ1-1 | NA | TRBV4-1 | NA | TGCGCCAGCAGCCAAGGGGCTCTGACGGGCACTGAAGCTTTCTTT | CASSQGALTGTEAFF
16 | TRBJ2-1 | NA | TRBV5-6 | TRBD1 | TGTGCCAGCAGCTTGGCCTGGGACAGGGAGGACAATGAGCAGTTCTTC | CASSLAWDREDNEQFF
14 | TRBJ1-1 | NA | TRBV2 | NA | TGTGCCAGCAGGTCCCTGAGGGGGAACACTGAAGCTTTCTTT | CASRSLRGNTEAFF
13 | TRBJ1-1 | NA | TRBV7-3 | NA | TGTGCCAGCAGCTCGACAGGAAACACTGAAGCTTTCTTT | CASSSTGNTEAFF
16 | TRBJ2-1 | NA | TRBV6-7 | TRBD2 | TGTGCCAGCAGGACTAGCGGGGGGAGCTCCTACAATGAGCAGTTCTTC | CASRTSGGSSYNEQFF
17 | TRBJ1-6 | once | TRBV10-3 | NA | TGTGCCATCAGTGAGTCGAGTTTAGGGAGGGATAATTCACCCCTCCACTTT | CAISESSLGRDNSPLHF
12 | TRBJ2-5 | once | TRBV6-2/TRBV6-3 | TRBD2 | TGTGCCAGCAGCGGGGGGCAAGAGACCCAGTACTTC | CASSGGQETQYF
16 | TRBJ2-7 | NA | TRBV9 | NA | TGTGCCAGCAGCGTAGGCGAGGGGGGGTCTTCCTACGAGCAGTACTTC | CASSVGEGGSSYEQYF
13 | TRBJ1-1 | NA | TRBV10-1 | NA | TGCGCCAGCAGTAACCTAAGCTGTGAGGAAGCTTTCTTT | CASSNLSCEEAFF
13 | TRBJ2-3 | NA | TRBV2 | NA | TGTGCCAGCAGGGCCCCCCTGGCAGATACGCAGTATTTT | CASRAPLADTQYF
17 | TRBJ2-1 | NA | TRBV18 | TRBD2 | TGTGCCAGCTCACCGGGACTAGCGGAATATTTTGAAAATGAGCAGTTCTTC | CASSPGLAEYFENEQFF
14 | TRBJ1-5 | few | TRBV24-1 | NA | TGTGCCACCAGTGACCAACATAGCAATCAGCCCCAGCATTTT | CATSDQHSNQPQHF
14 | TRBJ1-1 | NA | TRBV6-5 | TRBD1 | TGTGCCAGCAGGCAACAGGGGTCTGGGGCTGAAGCTTTCTTT | CASRQQGSGAEAFF
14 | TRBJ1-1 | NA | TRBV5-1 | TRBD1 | TGCGCCAGCAGCCGAGGGACAGGGGAGACTGAAGCTTTCTTT | CASSRGTGETEAFF
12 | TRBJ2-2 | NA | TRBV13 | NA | TGTGCCAGCAGCTGGACGGCCGGGGAGCTGTTTTTT | CASSWTAGELFF
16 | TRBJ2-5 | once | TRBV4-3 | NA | TGCGCCAGCAGCCAACGGGGCCCCGGGGCTGGTGAGACCCAGTACTTC | CASSQRGPGAGETQYF
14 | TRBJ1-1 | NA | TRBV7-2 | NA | TGTGCCAGCAGCCGGGGATACGGAAACACTGAAGCTTTCTTT | CASSRGYGNTEAFF
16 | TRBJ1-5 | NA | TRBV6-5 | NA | TGTGCCAGCAGTTACCCATCGGACGGGCTCAATCAGCCCCAGCATTTT | CASSYPSDGLNQPQHF
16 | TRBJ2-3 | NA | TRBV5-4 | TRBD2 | TGTGCCAGCAGCTTGCAGGGGTCGCGGGGGGCAGATACGCAGTATTTT | CASSLQGSRGADTQYF
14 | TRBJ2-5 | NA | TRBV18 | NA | TGTGCCAGCTCACCACCCGGGACACAAGAGACCCAGTACTTC | CASSPPGTQETQYF
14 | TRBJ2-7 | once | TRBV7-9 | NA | TGTGCCAGCAACCCGGTGTCAGGGCCCTTCGGACAGTACTTC | CASNPVSGPFGQYF
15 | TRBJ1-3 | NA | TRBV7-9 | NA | TGTGCCAGCAGCCCGGCGGGGACTGAAGGAAACACCATATATTTT | CASSPAGTEGNTIYF
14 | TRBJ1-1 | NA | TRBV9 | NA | TGTGCCAGCAGCGTAGATTGGGGGAGTACTGAAGCTTTCTTT | CASSVDWGSTEAFF
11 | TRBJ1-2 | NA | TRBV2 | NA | TGTGCCAGCAGTGAACACTATGGCTACACCTTC | CASSEHYGYTF
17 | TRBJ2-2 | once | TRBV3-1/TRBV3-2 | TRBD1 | TGTGCCAGCAGCCGCTCAAGGGGGACAGGGGTCACCGGGGAGCTGTTTTTT | CASSRSRGTGVTGELFF
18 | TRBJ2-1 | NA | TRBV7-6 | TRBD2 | TGTGCCAGCAGCTCAAGACTAGCGGGGGGTTCTGGCCGCAATGAGCAGTTCTTC | CASSSRLAGGSGRNEQFF
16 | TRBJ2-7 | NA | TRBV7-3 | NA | TGTGCCAGCAGCAAGAGCGGCGGGACGCCTACCTACGAGCAGTACTTC | CASSKSGGTPTYEQYF
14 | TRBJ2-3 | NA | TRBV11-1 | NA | TGTGCCAGCAGCCCGGTATCCCTTGCAGATACGAAGTATTTT | CASSPVSLADTKYF
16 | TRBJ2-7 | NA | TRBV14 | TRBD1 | TGTGCCAGCAGCCAATGGCGTGGGACAGGGAGCTACGAGCAGTACTTC | CASSQWRGTGSYEQYF
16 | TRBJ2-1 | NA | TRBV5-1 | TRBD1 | TGCGCCAGCAGCTTGTGGGGGACAGGGCCTTCAGGGGAGCAGTTCTTC | CASSLWGTGPSGEQFF
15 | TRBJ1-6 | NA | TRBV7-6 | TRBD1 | TGTGCCAGCAGCGGCGGACAGGGCGCCCCTTCACCCCTCCACTTT | CASSGGQGAPSPLHF
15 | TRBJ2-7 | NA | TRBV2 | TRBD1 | TGTGCCAGCAGACGCGGACAGGGGCCAAAATACGAGCAGTACTTC | CASRRGQGPKYEQYF
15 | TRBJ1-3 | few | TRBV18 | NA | TGTGCCAGCTCACCAATAGAACCCAAGAGAAACACCATATATTTT | CASSPIEPKRNTIYF
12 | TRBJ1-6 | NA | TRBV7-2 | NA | TGTGCCAGCAGCGGGATTAATTATCTCCTCCACTTT | CASSGINYLLHF
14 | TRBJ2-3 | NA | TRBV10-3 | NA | TGTGCCATCAGTGAAGAGGGGGGGTCAGATACGCAGTATTTT | CAISEEGGSDTQYF
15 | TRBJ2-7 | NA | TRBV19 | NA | TGTGCCAGTAGTGCCACCCATGGGGCTAGGTACGAGCAGTACTTC | CASSATHGARYEQYF
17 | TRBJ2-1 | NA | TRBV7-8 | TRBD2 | TGTGCCAGCAGCCTAAGTCGACTAGCGGGACAAATCAATGAGCAGTTCTTC | CASSLSRLAGQINEQFF